This is a list of T cell receptor beta chains from one sample in a study of cytomegalovirus exposure and HLA in healthy donors. The assay was immunoSEQ multiplex PCR, and TCRdb's table has in-frame clones only and misses some. The sample shows some 190,000 clones, 75% to 85% of them seen only once. The source material was PBMCs. These receptor sequences come from a man between 18 and 35 years old in good health and CMV-seronegative. The CDR3 runs from the conserved cysteine through the conserved F or W. Not every row has a clone size; where given, it reads once, few, many or a size class.

v_call	j_call	clone_size	cdr3_aa
TRBV6-5	TRBJ2-7	few	CASRGGRLPTYEQYF
TRBV7-2	TRBJ2-7	once	CASSLSGPHYEQYF
TRBV5-1	TRBJ2-7	NA	CASSLEGGLYEQYF
TRBV30	TRBJ2-7	NA	CASKREGPYEQYF
TRBV10-3	TRBJ2-7	NA	CAISGTGPVHEQYF
TRBV7-9	TRBJ1-5	few	CASSGDRGPEPQHF
TRBV5-5	TRBJ1-2	NA	CASSSRQAGGYTF
TRBV19	TRBJ2-6	NA	CASISGTGTSGANVLTF
TRBV7-9	TRBJ2-7	NA	CASSLRGYEQYF
TRBV5-1	TRBJ1-5	once	CASRQLQGDANQPQHF
TRBV7-3	TRBJ2-5	NA	CASSSMVLAAGETQYF
TRBV30	TRBJ2-2	NA	CAWRPIGGAGTGELFF
TRBV19	TRBJ2-3	once	CASSIGQGDTQYF
TRBV19	TRBJ1-1	NA	CASSYGQWAFF
TRBV27	TRBJ1-2	NA	CASSLFYRGSHGYTF
TRBV28	TRBJ2-6	NA	CASSYLRDRLSGANVLTF
TRBV7-6	TRBJ1-5	NA	CASSGQGNQPQHF
TRBV6-6	TRBJ2-7	NA	CASSYLRGHYYEQYF
TRBV27	TRBJ1-4	NA	CASSSRTGRLFF
TRBV7-2	TRBJ2-1	NA	CASSSRIAGYNEQFF
TRBV7-8	TRBJ2-7	NA	CASSLGPGNSYEQYF
TRBV5-1	TRBJ2-7	NA	CASSTAGGPAYEQYF
TRBV6-5	TRBJ2-1	NA	CASSYSPTPYNEQFF
TRBV28	TRBJ1-1	NA	CASSSAGTEAFF
TRBV4-2	TRBJ1-1	few	CASSQDAQGTEAFF
TRBV28	TRBJ1-5	NA	CASSLQAQPQHF
TRBV2	TRBJ1-2	few	CASSSGTYGYTF
TRBV19	TRBJ1-1	NA	CASTPTGLNTEAFF
TRBV7-2	TRBJ2-1	NA	CASSFRRGYNEQFF
TRBV19	TRBJ1-2	few	CASSTGTGPYGYTF
TRBV5-4	TRBJ2-7	NA	CASSRGNEQYF
TRBV7-2	TRBJ2-1	NA	CASSPVADPGNEQFF
TRBV9	TRBJ1-1	NA	CASSSRTGGPTEAFF
TRBV19	TRBJ2-1	NA	CASSIAAGGYNEQFF
TRBV5-4	TRBJ1-1	NA	CASTAFERMNTEAFF
TRBV7-9	TRBJ2-7	NA	CAGGTGGYEQYF
TRBV6-1	TRBJ1-2	NA	CASSEAHGQDYGYTF
TRBV30	TRBJ1-2	NA	CAWSGQGIGGYTF
TRBV5-1	TRBJ1-2	NA	CASSLGDRDGYTF
TRBV6-5	TRBJ1-6	NA	CASSYSRGYNSPLHF
TRBV5-1	TRBJ1-2	once	CASSRPGTGDYGYTF
TRBV9	TRBJ1-6	NA	CASSARGGAENSPLHF
TRBV5-1	TRBJ2-3	NA	CASSLLGLAGLSTDTQYF
TRBV25-1	TRBJ2-5	NA	CASSDGGAKTQYF
TRBV5-1	TRBJ2-2	NA	CASSLAGNSNTGELFF
TRBV5-5	TRBJ1-2	NA	CASSLGGNYGYTF
TRBV7-9	TRBJ2-4	NA	CASSWDRQNIQYF
TRBV5-6	TRBJ2-5	NA	CASSLGIAGGETQYF
TRBV7-3	TRBJ2-3	NA	CASSLASNPPADTQYF
TRBV5-1	TRBJ2-1	NA	CASRTLAGDRNEQFF
TRBV5-1	TRBJ2-3	NA	CASAEQTDTQYF
TRBV5-1	TRBJ2-7	NA	CASSLFWNVAGSSYEQYF
TRBV14	TRBJ1-6	NA	CASSQGNQGNSPLHF
TRBV2	TRBJ2-6	NA	CASSARKGDGANVLTF
TRBV15	TRBJ1-5	once	CATSRLQGEPQHF
TRBV28	TRBJ1-2	NA	CATNIRGGYTF